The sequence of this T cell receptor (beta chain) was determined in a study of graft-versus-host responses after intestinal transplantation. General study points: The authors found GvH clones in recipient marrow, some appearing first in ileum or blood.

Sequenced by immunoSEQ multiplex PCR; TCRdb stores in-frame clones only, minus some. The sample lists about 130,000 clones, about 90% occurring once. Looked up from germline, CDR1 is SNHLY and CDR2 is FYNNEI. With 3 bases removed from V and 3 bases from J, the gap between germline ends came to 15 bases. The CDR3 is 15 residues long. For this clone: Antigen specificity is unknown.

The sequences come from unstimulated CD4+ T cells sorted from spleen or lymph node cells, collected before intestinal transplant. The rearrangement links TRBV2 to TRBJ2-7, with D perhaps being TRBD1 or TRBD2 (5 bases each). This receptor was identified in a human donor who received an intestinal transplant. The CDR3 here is CASSEEATALYEQYF. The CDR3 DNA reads TGTGCCAGCAGTGAGGAGGCGACAGCGCTCTACGAGCAGTACTTC.